This T cell receptor beta chain appears in the sequencing data of a study of blood T cell repertoires in COVID-19. The wider study: Whether acute or convalescent, the COVID-19 samples came from the United States, Italy and Spain.

This CDR3 has 14 amino acids. V lost 1 base to trimming and J lost 7 bases, with 13 bases between them. Germline values: CDR1 MDHEN, CDR2 SYDVKM. Those enrolled, adults aged about 18 to 89 years, came from 20 to 25 US areas. Assignments of participants to cohorts depended upon their own reported clinical history. Authors' processing steps: It was from reference gene primer amplification that nucleated cell counts were estimated. Measured with immunoSEQ multiplex PCR; TCRdb has only the in-frame clones, and not every one. V and J calls and clone size are given by that table; D and trimming were obtained from the DNA. The sample includes approximately 270,000 clones, roughly 89% of them seen just once.

The source material was PBMCs or T cells enriched from blood (not recorded which). This sequence was found in a woman aged 60 to 75 who had recovered from COVID-19. The chain joins TRBV28 to TRBJ1-2; a weak D match, TRBD1 (5 bases). The CDR3 sequence is CASSLSGRVFGYTF. CDR3 DNA: TGTGCCAGCAGTTTATCGGGCAGGGTTTTTGGCTACACCTTC.